These 9 T cell receptor beta chains originate from one sample sequenced in a study of CD8 T cells in Susac syndrome. The authors reverse transcribed about 0.45 to 1 ug RNA with random hexamers. TCRdb used MiXCR to reprocess the immunoSEQ multiplex PCR reads, holding one entry per CDR3 protein. The profile shows some 300,000 distinct CDR3 sequences, around 91% of them singletons. The sequenced material came from CD8+ T cells from PBMCs. All receptors derive from a human donor with multiple sclerosis.

By frequency in the sample, this clonotype is medium-sized (0.01 to 0.1%). The rearrangement links TRBV2 to TRBJ2-2; D gene uncertain. V lost 8 bases to trimming and J lost 1 base, with 11 bases between them. The CDR3 spans 14 residues. Germline values: CDR1 SNHLY, CDR2 FYNNEI. The DNA of the CDR3 is TGTGCCAGCTTCCTCCTAGGGAACACCGGGGAGCTGTTTTTT. Its translation: CASFLLGNTGELFF. Full variable domain (outside the CDR3, taken from reference TRBV2 and TRBJ2-2): EPEVTQTPSHQVTQMGQEVILRCVPISNHLYFYWYRQILGQKVEFLVSFYNNEISEKSEIFDDQFSVERPDGSNFTLKIRSTKLEDSAMYFCASFLLGNTGELFFGEGSRLTVL.

The chain combines TRBV4-2 with TRBJ2-7; D possibly corresponds to TRBD2 (6 bases). Trimming left V 3 bases short and J 2 bases short, with 8 bases between. The CDR3 totals 13 residues. The V gene's germline CDR1 is LGHNA and CDR2 YNFKEQ. CDR3 in amino acids: CASSQEGAYEQYF. The CDR3, as DNA: TGTGCCAGCAGCCAGGAGGGAGCCTACGAGCAGTACTTC.

The chain employs TRBV5-4 and TRBJ2-3; D tentatively fits TRBD1 or TRBD2 (5 bases each). This CDR3 comprises 15 residues. Germline V lookup: CDR1 SGHNT, CDR2 YYREEE (reference sequence). Trimming left V 5 bases short and J 0 bases short, with 13 bases between. CDR3 amino acids: CASSWGMDSTDTQYF. The CDR3 nucleotides are TGTGCCAGCAGTTGGGGGATGGACAGCACAGATACGCAGTATTTT. The whole variable domain, remainder taken from reference TRBV5-4 and TRBJ2-3, is ETGVTQSPTHLIKTRGQQVTLRCSSQSGHNTVSWYQQALGQGPQFIFQYYREEENGRGNFPPRFSGLQFPNYSSELNVNALELDDSALYLCASSWGMDSTDTQYFGPGTRLTVL.

The chain carries TRBV28 and TRBJ2-4, with D possibly being TRBD1 (6 bases). CDR3 length equals 14 residues. V was trimmed by 3 bases and J by 8 bases, leaving 14 bases between them. Per the germline V gene, CDR1 is MDHEN and CDR2 is SYDVKM. The chain's CDR3 is CASSLSGARDIQYF. The CDR3 bases are TGTGCCAGCAGTTTGTCAGGGGCGCGTGACATTCAGTACTTC.

The chain recombines TRBV25-1 with TRBJ2-5; D is perhaps TRBD1 (6 bases). The CDR3 consists of 13 residues. Trimming left V 6 bases short and J 0 bases short, with 8 bases between. CDR1 MGHDK and CDR2 SYGVNS come from the germline V gene. The CDR3, as DNA: TGTGCCAGCAGCACAGGGTACCAAGAGACCCAGTACTTC. Translation: CASSTGYQETQYF.

The gene calls are TRBV19 and TRBJ2-2, with 10 bases fitting TRBD2. From germline, CDR1 is LNHDA and CDR2 SQIVND (reference sequence). Trimming at V came to 6 bases and at J to 5 bases, leaving 9 bases not matched to a gene. The CDR3 is 16 residues long. CDR3 loop: CASSNPSGSPTGELFF. CDR3 nucleotide sequence: TGTGCCAGTAGCAATCCTAGCGGGAGTCCGACCGGGGAGCTGTTTTTT.

The rearrangement joins TRBV7-9 to TRBJ1-1; weak D call: TRBD1 (5 bases). CDR1 and CDR2 (germline): SEHNR, FQNEAQ (reference sequence). The V end was cut by 4 bases, the J end by 4 bases, with 13 bases between. The CDR3 length is 14 residues. DNA of the CDR3: TGTGCCAGCAGCTCCGAGGGGCCTCGCACTGAAGCTTTCTTT. Its protein is CASSSEGPRTEAFF.

The chain uses TRBV27 and TRBJ2-3; D is unresolved. The CDR3 is 14 amino acids. CDR1 MNHEY and CDR2 SMNVEV come from the germline V gene (reference sequence). V was clipped by 3 bases and J by 6 bases, with 13 bases between them. This CDR3 reads CASSFNPGSDTQYF. The CDR3 DNA follows: TGTGCCAGCAGTTTTAATCCTGGCTCCGATACGCAGTATTTT.

The J gene is TRBJ2-7, the V gene TRBV6-2 or TRBV6-3; D is ambiguous. Germline assignment: CDR1 MNHEY and CDR2 SVGEGT. The CDR3 has 16 amino acids. Trimming took off 2 bases at V and 1 base at J, with 15 bases between the two ends. The CDR3 nucleotides are TGTGCCAGCAGTTACCTCCGTATCTGGCGATCCTACGAGCAGTACTTC. It yields the protein CASSYLRIWRSYEQYF.